The 30 T cell receptor beta chains reported below all come from one sample, sequenced in a study of T cell repertoires in cytomegalovirus infection. TCRdb re-called the reads through MiXCR, storing one row per CDR3 protein. This table holds approximately 600,000 distinct CDR3 sequences, over 35% found once. These TCRs are of unknown antigen specificity. The sequences come from cultured PBMCs, collected from culture after CMV antigen stimulation. Receptors originate from a human donor in good health (CMV status not recorded). Some clones in this sample may be carry-over from other donors' samples.

J is TRBJ1-2 and V is TRBV20-1, with D perhaps TRBD1 (5 bases). Germline assignment: CDR1 DFQATT and CDR2 SNEGSKA (reference sequence). The CDR3 has 10 amino acids. V lost 6 bases and J 8 bases, leaving 10 bases between the germline ends. CDR3 nucleotides: TGCAGTGCCGGGGCGTACGGCTACACCTTC. Encoded protein: CSAGAYGYTF.

This clonotype was seen a few times. The chain joins TRBV18 to TRBJ2-7, with D possibly matching TRBD1 (6 bases). CDR3 size: 12 residues. V was clipped by 6 bases and J by 6 bases, with 12 bases between them. Germline CDR1 reads KGHSH; CDR2 reads LQKENI. The CDR3 loop is CASSSPRGEQYF. The CDR3, as DNA: TGTGCCAGCTCCTCCCCCAGGGGCGAGCAGTACTTC. The whole variable domain, filled in from reference TRBV18 and TRBJ2-7, reads NAGVMQNPRHLVRRRGQEARLRCSPMKGHSHVYWYRQLPEEGLKFMVYLQKENIIDESGMPKERFSAEFPKEGPSILRIQQVVRGDSAAYFCASSSPRGEQYFGPGTRLTVT.

This clonotype was counted only a few times. The chain couples TRBV7-9 to TRBJ1-3; no reliable D call. The germline V gene encodes CDR1 SEHNR and CDR2 FQNEAQ (reference sequence). The CDR3 contains 13 residues. The germline V and J ends were trimmed by 7 bases and 7 bases, with 14 bases remaining between them. Here the CDR3 reads CASTPESVNTIYF. In nucleotides, the CDR3 is TGTGCCAGCACCCCGGAGTCTGTGAACACCATATATTTT.

This sequence joins TRBV19 and TRBJ2-5; D perhaps matches TRBD2 (5 bases). The CDR3 is 14 amino acids. In germline, CDR1 is LNHDA, CDR2 SQIVND (reference sequence). With 6 bases removed from V and 2 bases from J, the gap between germline ends came to 13 bases. The CDR3 reads CASSPLGEQETQYF. The CDR3 coding sequence is TGTGCCAGTAGCCCTCTCGGGGAGCAAGAGACCCAGTACTTC.

This clonotype was observed a handful of times. The chain employs TRBV15 and TRBJ1-1; possible D gene TRBD1, 6 bases. V gave up 0 bases and J gave up 3 bases, with 14 bases separating them. The CDR3 contains 16 residues. Germline CDR1 and CDR2: LNHNV and YYDKDF (reference sequence). The CDR3 region has the DNA TGTGCCACCAGCAGAGAACAGGGTTGGGGGGACACTGAAGCTTTCTTT. Its protein product is CATSREQGWGDTEAFF.

This rearrangement joins TRBV6-6 to TRBJ2-1; possible D gene TRBD1, 5 bases. Per germline, CDR1 MNHNY and CDR2 SVGAGI (reference sequence). Trimming took 0 bases from V and 12 from J, leaving 9 bases between them. CDR3 length: 12 amino acids. CDR3 bases: TGTGCCAGCAGTTACTCTAGGGGATTGCAGTTCTTC. This encodes CASSYSRGLQFF.

This clonotype was detected many times. The chain employs TRBV11-2 and TRBJ2-3; tentatively, D is TRBD1 (5 bases). The germline V and J ends were trimmed by 3 bases and 3 bases, with 13 bases remaining between them. This CDR3 is 15 amino acids long. Germline loops: CDR1 SGHAT, CDR2 FQNNGV. The DNA of the CDR3 is TGTGCCAGCAGCTTCCGAAGGGGCCGAACAGATACGCAGTATTTT. Protein product: CASSFRRGRTDTQYF.

The chain carries TRBV20-1 and TRBJ2-3, with D unclear. V was trimmed by 5 bases and J by 7 bases, leaving 7 bases between them. This CDR3 is 10 amino acids long. Germline loops: CDR1 DFQATT, CDR2 SNEGSKA (reference sequence). This CDR3 reads CSAPEYTQYF. In DNA form, the CDR3 reads TGCAGTGCTCCTGAGTATACGCAGTATTTT.

This chain joins TRBV7-9 and TRBJ1-1; D call uncertain. V lost 3 bases and J lost 10, with 12 bases in between. The CDR3 sequence is 12 residues long. Germline V gene data show CDR1 as SEHNR and CDR2 as FQNEAQ (reference sequence). CDR3: CASSFREMVAFF. CDR3 in DNA: TGTGCCAGCAGCTTTAGGGAAATGGTAGCTTTCTTT.

The chain employs TRBV4-1 and TRBJ2-1, with a weak D call TRBD1 (7 bases). CDR3 size: 18 residues. Trimming shortened V by 3 bases and J by 7 bases, and 25 bases separated the two germline ends. Germline lookup yields CDR1 MGHRA and CDR2 YSYEKL. CDR3 region: CASSHTIRGRRGENEQFF. The CDR3 DNA reads as TGCGCCAGCAGCCATACAATTAGGGGGCGAAGGGGGGAAAATGAGCAGTTCTTC.

In this sample, this clonotype turned up a few times. The rearrangement links TRBV7-2 to TRBJ1-2, with D unclear. The germline V gene encodes CDR1 SGHTA and CDR2 FQGNSA. This CDR3 is built from 14 residues. V was shortened by 5 bases and J by 3 bases, with 13 bases between the two germline ends. The CDR3: CASSQGPLDYGYTF. In DNA form, the CDR3 reads TGTGCCAGCAGCCAAGGACCTCTGGACTATGGCTACACCTTC.

The CDR3 sequence is CSARGTSRGEKLFF. CDR3 coding DNA: TGCAGTGCTAGAGGCACGTCGCGGGGTGAAAAACTGTTTTTT. V is TRBV20-1 and J is TRBJ1-4; D call uncertain. Trimming took 1 base from V and 7 from J, leaving 13 bases between them. This CDR3 has 14 amino acids. Germline CDR1 and CDR2: DFQATT and SNEGSKA (reference sequence).

This clonotype turned up a few times. The CDR3 coding sequence is TGCAGTGCTAGAGAACAAAGGCCGGGGGCAGATACGCAGTATTTT. It is translated as CSAREQRPGADTQYF. The chain recombines TRBV20-1 with TRBJ2-3, with a tentative D call TRBD2 (6 bases). V lost 0 bases and J lost 4, with 14 bases in between. Germline assignment: CDR1 DFQATT and CDR2 SNEGSKA (reference sequence). The CDR3 length is 15 residues.

The V gene is TRBV19, the J gene TRBJ1-3, with 8 bases aligning to TRBD1. The J segment lost 0 bases and the V segment lost 6 bases, leaving 7 bases of the junction unmatched. CDR3 length: 16 amino acids. CDR1 is LNHDA, CDR2 SQIVND, per germline (reference sequence). The CDR3: CASSADRAGSGNTIYF. The CDR3 region has the DNA TGTGCCAGTAGCGCGGACAGGGCGGGCTCTGGAAACACCATATATTTT.

V gene TRBV20-1 combines with J gene TRBJ1-5; D uncertain. Germline V lookup: CDR1 DFQATT, CDR2 SNEGSKA (reference sequence). CDR3 length equals 15 residues. Trimming took 6 bases from V and 0 from J, leaving 15 bases between them. CDR3 loop: CSALQAENSNQPQHF. In DNA form, the CDR3 reads TGCAGTGCGCTCCAGGCGGAGAATAGCAATCAGCCCCAGCATTTT.

This clonotype was seen a handful of times. The genes are TRBV18 and TRBJ2-3; 9 bases align to TRBD2. CDR1 and CDR2 from the germline V gene are KGHSH and LQKENI. Trimming took 6 bases from V and 0 from J; bases not matched to a gene: 10. CDR3 length: 17 residues. CDR3 protein: CASSPPGLAASTDTQYF. The CDR3 region has the DNA TGTGCCAGCTCCCCCCCGGGACTAGCTGCAAGCACAGATACGCAGTATTTT.

This clonotype was observed a handful of times. The chain carries TRBV6-2 or TRBV6-3 and TRBJ2-1; 13 bases fit TRBD2. The length of the CDR3 is 14 residues. Unmatched junction bases numbered 7, after V lost 8 bases and J lost 9 bases. Per the germline V gene, CDR1 is MNHEY and CDR2 is SVGEGT. CDR3 protein: CASRTSGSTGEQFF. CDR3 coding DNA: TGTGCCAGCCGGACTAGCGGGAGTACCGGTGAGCAGTTCTTC.

The chain has TRBV12-3 or TRBV12-4 and TRBJ2-1; the match to TRBD2 covers 7 bases. V lost 3 bases, J lost 5 bases, and 16 bases stayed unmatched. This CDR3 has 18 residues. The CDR3 coding sequence is TGTGCCAGCAGTTTCAGTCTAAGACTAGCCGACAAAGACAATGAGCAGTTCTTC. Its protein product is CASSFSLRLADKDNEQFF.

The chain couples TRBV2 to TRBJ2-3; 7 positions match TRBD1. CDR3 size: 16 residues. Germline assignment: CDR1 SNHLY and CDR2 FYNNEI. V was pared by 3 bases and J by 5 bases, with 11 bases of the junction left unmatched. Here the CDR3 DNA reads TGTGCCAGCAGTGATTTGACAGGGCCCCGCGGAGATACGCAGTATTTT. Amino acids: CASSDLTGPRGDTQYF.

The V and J genes are TRBV7-2 and TRBJ2-7; 11 bases line up with TRBD2. CDR1 and CDR2 (germline): SGHTA, FQGNSA. V shed 5 bases, J shed 4 bases, and the junction held 10 bases outside the gene matches. The CDR3 consists of 16 residues. The CDR3 loop reads CASSQGLAGFGYEQYF. CDR3 nucleotide sequence: TGTGCCAGCAGCCAAGGACTAGCGGGTTTTGGATACGAGCAGTACTTC. The whole variable domain, filled in from reference TRBV7-2 and TRBJ2-7, reads GAGVSQSPSNKVTEKGKDVELRCDPISGHTALYWYRQSLGQGLEFLIYFQGNSAPDKSGLPSDRFSAERTGGSVSTLTIQRTQQEDSAVYLCASSQGLAGFGYEQYFGPGTRLTVT.

The sample holds many counts of this clonotype. The rearrangement joins TRBV7-2 to TRBJ2-3; no clear D gene. Trimming stripped 5 bases from V and 7 bases from J, with 13 bases between. This CDR3 spans 13 amino acids. CDR1 and CDR2 from the germline V gene are SGHTA and FQGNSA. As DNA, the CDR3 is TGTGCCAGCAGCCCTTCCCTAATGTATACGCAGTATTTT. Translation gives CASSPSLMYTQYF.

This chain uses TRBV11-1 with TRBJ1-2; 7 nucleotides line up with TRBD1. Germline values: CDR1 SGHAT, CDR2 FQDESV (reference sequence). The J segment lost 4 bases and the V segment lost 5 bases, leaving 4 bases of the junction unmatched. This CDR3 has 13 amino acids. CDR3 loop: CASSRDSFYGYTF. The CDR3 DNA sequence: TGTGCCAGCAGCAGGGACAGCTTCTATGGCTACACCTTC. The entire variable domain, with the rest obtained from reference TRBV11-1 and TRBJ1-2, is as follows: EAEVAQSPRYKITEKSQAVAFWCDPISGHATLYWYRQILGQGPELLVQFQDESVVDDSQLPKDRFSAERLKGVDSTLKIQPAELGDSAMYLCASSRDSFYGYTFGSGTRLTVV.

This clonotype was observed a few times. Here the CDR3 reads CAPHRGRTTGQPQHF. In DNA form, the CDR3 reads TGTGCCCCCCATCGGGGGAGGACAACGGGGCAGCCCCAGCATTTT. The chain is built from TRBV7-6 and TRBJ1-5; D possibly corresponds to TRBD1 (5 bases). The V end lost 11 bases, the J end lost 7 bases, and 24 bases lay between the germline ends. Per germline, CDR1 SGHVS and CDR2 FNYEAQ. The CDR3 spans 15 residues.

This chain uses TRBV6-1 with TRBJ2-5, with TRBD2 as a possible D gene (6 bases). The CDR3 extends over 15 amino acids. V lost 2 bases and J lost 2, with 12 bases in between. Germline values: CDR1 MNHNS, CDR2 SASEGT. The CDR3 DNA reads TGTGCCAGCAGTGAATACGCGGGAAGGCAAGAGACCCAGTACTTC. Translating gives CASSEYAGRQETQYF.

The V and J genes are TRBV7-2 and TRBJ2-3; 7 nucleotides agree with TRBD1. Trimming removed 5 bases from V and 6 bases from J; junction bases left unmatched: 11. Germline V CDR1 and CDR2: SGHTA, FQGNSA. CDR3 size: 15 residues. CDR3 sequence: CASSLNRGGSDTQYF. Written as DNA, the CDR3 is TGTGCCAGCAGCCTTAACAGGGGTGGGAGTGATACGCAGTATTTT.

This chain uses TRBV30 with TRBJ1-2; TRBD1 aligns across 7 bases. V lost 3 bases, J lost 5 bases, and 9 bases stayed unmatched. This CDR3 region has 14 residues. Germline V gene data show CDR1 as GTSNPN and CDR2 as SVGIG (reference sequence). The CDR3 DNA is TGTGCCTGGAGCCTCTTCACGGGACAGTATGGCTACACCTTC. Its translation is CAWSLFTGQYGYTF.

The rearrangement links TRBV10-3 to TRBJ2-3; a possible D gene is TRBD2 (6 bases). The CDR3 extends over 15 amino acids. Germline V gives CDR1 ENHRY, CDR2 SYGVKD. V was clipped by 4 bases and J by 2 bases, with 13 bases between them. The CDR3 nucleotides are TGTGCCATCAGTGGTGGGCTAGCGCACACAGATACGCAGTATTTT. This encodes CAISGGLAHTDTQYF.

The CDR3 protein is CASSFSGVQGETQYF. For the CDR3, the DNA is TGTGCCAGCAGCTTTAGCGGGGTCCAGGGGGAGACCCAGTACTTC. This chain connects TRBV9 to TRBJ2-5, with 8 bases that match TRBD2. This CDR3 is built from 15 residues. CDR1 is SGDLS, CDR2 YYNGEE, per germline. The J segment lost 5 bases and the V segment lost 4 bases, leaving 10 bases of the junction unmatched.

V gene TRBV7-8 combines with J gene TRBJ2-1; no definite D call. Per germline, CDR1 SGHVS and CDR2 FQNEAQ. The ends were cut back, 8 bases at V and 7 bases at J, with 15 bases in the middle. The CDR3 has 13 residues. The CDR3 loop reads CASVGPLRNEQFF. Here the CDR3 DNA reads TGTGCCAGCGTAGGCCCTCTTAGGAATGAGCAGTTCTTC.

This clonotype was seen only a few times. This sequence joins TRBV7-2 and TRBJ1-3; D is uncertain. V lost 2 bases and J lost 0, with 23 bases in between. The CDR3 runs to 20 residues. Germline values: CDR1 SGHTA, CDR2 FQGNSA. The CDR3, as DNA: TGTGCCAGCAGCTTACATAGGTTTCTGTTTTTCAACTACTCTGGAAACACCATATATTTT. Amino acids: CASSLHRFLFFNYSGNTIYF. Full variable domain (rest looked up from reference TRBV7-2 and TRBJ1-3): GAGVSQSPSNKVTEKGKDVELRCDPISGHTALYWYRQSLGQGLEFLIYFQGNSAPDKSGLPSDRFSAERTGGSVSTLTIQRTQQEDSAVYLCASSLHRFLFFNYSGNTIYFGEGSWLTVV.